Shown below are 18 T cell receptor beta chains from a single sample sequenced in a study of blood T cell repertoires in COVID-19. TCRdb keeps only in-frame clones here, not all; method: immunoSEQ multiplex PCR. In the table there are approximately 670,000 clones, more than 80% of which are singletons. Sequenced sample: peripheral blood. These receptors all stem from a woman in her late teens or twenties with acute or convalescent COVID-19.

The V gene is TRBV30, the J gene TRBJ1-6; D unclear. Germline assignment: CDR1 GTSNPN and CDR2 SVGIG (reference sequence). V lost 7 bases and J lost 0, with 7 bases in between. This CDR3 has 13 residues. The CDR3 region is CAFAGSYNSPLHF. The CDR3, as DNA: TGTGCCTTCGCCGGCTCCTATAATTCACCCCTCCACTTT.

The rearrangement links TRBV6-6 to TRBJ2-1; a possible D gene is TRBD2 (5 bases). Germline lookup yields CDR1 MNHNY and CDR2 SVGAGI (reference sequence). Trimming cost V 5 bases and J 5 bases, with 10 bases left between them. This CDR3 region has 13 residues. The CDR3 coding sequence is TGTGCCAGCAGTCAATGGAGGCACAATGAGCAGTTCTTC. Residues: CASSQWRHNEQFF.

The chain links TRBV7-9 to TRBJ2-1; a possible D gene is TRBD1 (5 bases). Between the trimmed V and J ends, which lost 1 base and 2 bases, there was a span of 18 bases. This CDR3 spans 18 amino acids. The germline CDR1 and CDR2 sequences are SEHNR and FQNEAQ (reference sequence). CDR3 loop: CASSLDRTLGRAYNEQFF. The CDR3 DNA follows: TGTGCCAGCAGCTTAGATCGGACACTCGGGCGTGCCTACAATGAGCAGTTCTTC.

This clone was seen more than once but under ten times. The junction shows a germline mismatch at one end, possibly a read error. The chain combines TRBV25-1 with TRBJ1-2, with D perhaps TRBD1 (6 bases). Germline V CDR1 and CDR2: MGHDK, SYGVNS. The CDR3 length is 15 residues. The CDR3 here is CASREWTEAGDGYTF. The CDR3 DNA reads TGTGCCAGCAGAGAATGGACAGAAGCAGGTGATGGCTACACCTTC.

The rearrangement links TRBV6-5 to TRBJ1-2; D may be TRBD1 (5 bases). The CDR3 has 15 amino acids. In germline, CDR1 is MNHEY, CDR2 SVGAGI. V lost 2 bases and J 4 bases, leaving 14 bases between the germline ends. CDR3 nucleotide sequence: TGTGCCAGCAGTTACGCCCAGGGTGTATCCTATGGCTACACCTTC. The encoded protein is CASSYAQGVSYGYTF.

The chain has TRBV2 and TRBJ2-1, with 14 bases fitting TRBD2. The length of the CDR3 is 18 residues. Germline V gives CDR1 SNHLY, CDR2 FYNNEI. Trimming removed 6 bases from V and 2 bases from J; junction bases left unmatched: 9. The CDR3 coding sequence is TGTGCCAGCAGCCCCAGGACTAGCGGGGGGTACACCTACAATGAGCAGTTCTTC. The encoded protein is CASSPRTSGGYTYNEQFF.

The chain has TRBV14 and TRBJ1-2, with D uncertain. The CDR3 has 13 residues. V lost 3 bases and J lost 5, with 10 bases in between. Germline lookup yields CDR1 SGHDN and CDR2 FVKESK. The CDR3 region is CASSQSIQYGYTF. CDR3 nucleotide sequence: TGTGCCAGCAGCCAGAGCATACAGTATGGCTACACCTTC.

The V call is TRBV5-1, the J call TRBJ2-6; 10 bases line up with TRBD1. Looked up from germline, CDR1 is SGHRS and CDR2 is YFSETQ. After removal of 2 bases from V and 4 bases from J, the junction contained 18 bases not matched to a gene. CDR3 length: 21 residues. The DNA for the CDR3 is TGCGCCAGCAGCTTTTCCGGCTCGGGACAGGGGCCCCTTAAGGGGGCCAACGTCCTGACTTTC. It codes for CASSFSGSGQGPLKGANVLTF. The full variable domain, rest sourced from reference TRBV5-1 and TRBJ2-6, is KAGVTQTPRYLIKTRGQQVTLSCSPISGHRSVSWYQQTPGQGLQFLFEYFSETQRNKGNFPGRFSGRQFSNSRSEMNVSTLELGDSALYLCASSFSGSGQGPLKGANVLTFGAGSRLTVL.

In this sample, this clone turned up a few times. CDR3 region: CASKVLGHNYGYTF. CDR3 DNA sequence: TGCGCCAGCAAGGTCCTGGGACATAACTATGGCTACACCTTC. The V call is TRBV23-1, the J call TRBJ1-2, with D maybe TRBD1 (6 bases). TRBV23-1 is annotated as an ORF whose role is uncertain. CDR3 size: 14 residues. With 7 bases removed from V and 1 base from J, the gap between germline ends came to 13 bases.

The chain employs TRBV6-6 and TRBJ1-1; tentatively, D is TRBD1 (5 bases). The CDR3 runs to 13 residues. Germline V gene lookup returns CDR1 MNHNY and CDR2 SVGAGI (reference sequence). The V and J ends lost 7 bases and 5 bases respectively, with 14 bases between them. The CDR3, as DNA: TGTGCCAGCAAACCGGGGGTCTGGACTGAAGCTTTCTTT. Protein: CASKPGVWTEAFF.

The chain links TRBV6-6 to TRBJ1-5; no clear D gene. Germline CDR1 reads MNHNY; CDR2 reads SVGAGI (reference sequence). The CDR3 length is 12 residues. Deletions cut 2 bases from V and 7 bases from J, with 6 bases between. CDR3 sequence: CASSYPQQPQHF. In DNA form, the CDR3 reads TGTGCCAGCAGTTACCCCCAACAGCCCCAGCATTTT.

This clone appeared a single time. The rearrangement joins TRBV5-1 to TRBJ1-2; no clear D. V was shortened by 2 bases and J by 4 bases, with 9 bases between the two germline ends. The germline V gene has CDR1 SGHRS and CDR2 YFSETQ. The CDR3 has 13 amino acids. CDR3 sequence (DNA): TGCGCCAGCAGCTTTGGAGGTACCTATGGCTACACCTTC. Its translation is CASSFGGTYGYTF.

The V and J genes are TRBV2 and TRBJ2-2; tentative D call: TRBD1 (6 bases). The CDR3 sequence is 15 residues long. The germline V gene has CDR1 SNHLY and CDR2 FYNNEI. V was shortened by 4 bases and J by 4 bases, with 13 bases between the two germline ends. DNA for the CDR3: TGTGCCAGCAGTGCCCGGGACAAAGCCACCGGGGAGCTGTTTTTT. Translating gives CASSARDKATGELFF.

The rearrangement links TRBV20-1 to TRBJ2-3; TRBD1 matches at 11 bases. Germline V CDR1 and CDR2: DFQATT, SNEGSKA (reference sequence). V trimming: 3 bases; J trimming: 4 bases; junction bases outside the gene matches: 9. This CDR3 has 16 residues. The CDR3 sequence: CSASTRDRGIADTQYF. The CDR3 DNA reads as TGCAGTGCTAGTACCAGGGACAGGGGGATCGCAGATACGCAGTATTTT.

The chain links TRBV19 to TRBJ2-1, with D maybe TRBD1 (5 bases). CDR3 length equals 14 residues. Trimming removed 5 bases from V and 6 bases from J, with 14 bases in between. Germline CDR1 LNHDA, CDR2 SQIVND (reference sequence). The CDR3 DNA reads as TGTGCCAGTAGTGTTGGACAAGAGATCAATGAGCAGTTCTTC. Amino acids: CASSVGQEINEQFF.

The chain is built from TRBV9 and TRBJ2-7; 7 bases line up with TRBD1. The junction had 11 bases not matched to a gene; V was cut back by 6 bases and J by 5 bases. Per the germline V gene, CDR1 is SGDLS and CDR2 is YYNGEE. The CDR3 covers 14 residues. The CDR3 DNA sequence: TGTGCCAGCACCCCCTCAACAGGGGTCAACGAGCAGTACTTC. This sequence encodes CASTPSTGVNEQYF.

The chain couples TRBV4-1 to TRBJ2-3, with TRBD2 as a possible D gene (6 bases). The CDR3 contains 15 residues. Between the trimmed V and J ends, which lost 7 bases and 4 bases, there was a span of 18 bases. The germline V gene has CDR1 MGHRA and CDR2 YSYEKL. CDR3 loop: CASTSRAREADTQYF. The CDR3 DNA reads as TGCGCCAGCACCAGTAGGGCGAGGGAGGCAGATACGCAGTATTTT.

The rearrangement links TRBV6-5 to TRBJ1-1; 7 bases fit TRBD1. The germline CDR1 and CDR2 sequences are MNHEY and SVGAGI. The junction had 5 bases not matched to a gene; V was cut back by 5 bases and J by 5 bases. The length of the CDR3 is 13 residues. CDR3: CASSNQGGTEAFF. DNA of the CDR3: TGTGCCAGCAGTAATCAGGGGGGTACTGAAGCTTTCTTT.